This entry is about one T cell receptor beta chain. This clone's antigen is unknown. No base quality values were provided; no much bigger clone lies one nucleotide off. Libraries were prepared through the immunoSEQ multiplex PCR assay. The clones in this table, taken by TCRdb from immuneACCESS, are in-frame only. Not every clone is retained; where verified, under half of the shortfall comes from an unresolved V gene, and the cause of the rest is unknown. Counted in this sample were about 36,000 clones; 70% to 90% of them appeared once. The biggest ten clones account for under 0.75% of the sample. The CDR3 has 13 amino acids, counting the end cysteine and phenylalanine. Only CDR3 DNA remains: 39 bases, in frame from the first base. CDR1 and CDR2 were assigned from the germline V gene as MDHEN and SYDVKM. V is pared back by 4 bases and J by 7 bases, with 10 bases lying between the germline termini. The source of the sample is a study of T cell changes during pregnancy in multiple sclerosis (dated by TCRdb to between 2018 and 2021). Broadly, across the study: In women with multiple sclerosis, the researchers looked at how the T cell repertoire shifted as pregnancy progressed.

Sequencing was performed on CD4+ T cells from peripheral blood mononuclear cells, taken in the first trimester of pregnancy. This clonotype was obtained from a female donor with multiple sclerosis, enrolled in a pregnancy study. This chain joins TRBV28 to TRBJ1-4; the D gene is unclear. The CDR3 is CASSSPAGEKLFF. Read as DNA, the sequence is TGTGCCAGCAGTTCCCCGGCGGGTGAAAAACTGTTTTTT.